This T cell receptor (beta chain) originates from a study of shared clonotypes between healthy human individuals. Study-wide background: A couple of women and a few men aged 18 to 49 served as donors.

The protocol was immunoSEQ multiplex PCR, while the TCRdb copy is restricted to in-frame clones and leaves out a portion. The repertoire has 2 million to 3 million clones, 93% of them found once; the top ten carry 0.35% to 0.45%. The germline V and J ends were trimmed by 6 bases and 3 bases, with 5 bases remaining between them. Germline V CDR1 and CDR2: SGHVS, FNYEAQ. This CDR3 spans 11 amino acids. V and J are TRBV7-6 and TRBJ2-5; D unresolved. The clonotype comes from a man between 18 and 29 years old in good health. Some clones in this sample may be carry-over from other donors' samples. Sequencing used naive CD4+ T cells from PBMCs. Subset: CD45RA+ positively selected. The CDR3 protein is CASSREETQYF. In nucleotides, the CDR3 is TGTGCCAGCAGTCGAGAAGAGACCCAGTACTTC.